This T cell receptor beta chain appears in the sequencing data of a study of response to subunit inactivated influenza vaccine. Overall study results and limits: Only a handful of new T cells, the authors suggested, are recruited with each seasonal influenza vaccination.

This clonotype has at least ten counts. What it binds is unknown. The CDR3 is 16 residues long. The V end was cut by 4 bases, the J end by 2 bases, with 18 bases between. CDR1 and CDR2 from the germline V gene are SGHRS and YFSETQ. From the RT-PCR reads, TCRdb called clonotypes with MiXCR, one entry per CDR3 protein. The sample has 250,000 to 350,000 distinct CDR3 sequences, 20% to 25% seen once. This material consisted of PBMCs from blood, taken roughly 20 months after vaccination. The rearrangement joins TRBV5-1 to TRBJ1-1; D gene ambiguous. The source is a man between 50 and 70 years old who received an inactivated influenza vaccine. The CDR3 DNA is TGCGCCAGCAGCCCGAGGACGAGCCAAGGAAACACTGAAGCTTTCTTT. The encoded protein is CASSPRTSQGNTEAFF.